This record concerns one T cell receptor beta chain sequence. TCR beta VDJ and CDR3 profiles were obtained from a genomic DNA template. TCRdb processed the reads anew with MiXCR; each CDR3 protein has one entry. The data show some 200,000 distinct CDR3 sequences, around 49% seen once. Per germline, CDR1 MNHNY and CDR2 SVGAGI (reference sequence). This CDR3 contains 16 residues. V lost 4 bases and J lost 5, with 15 bases in between. These data belong to a study of CD8+CD57+ T cells in acquired aplastic anemia. The patients chosen for sequencing had shown expansion of CD8+CD57+ cells (detected by flow cytometry).

The receptor was derived from a human donor with aplastic anemia. What was sequenced was sorted CD4+, CD8+, or CD8+CD57+ T cells (not recorded which) from PBMCs. This sequence joins TRBV6-6 and TRBJ1-6, with D perhaps matching TRBD1 (5 bases). CDR3 loop: CASSLQAGGNNSPLHF. The CDR3 DNA follows: TGTGCCAGCAGTTTACAAGCGGGGGGGAATAATTCACCCCTCCACTTT.